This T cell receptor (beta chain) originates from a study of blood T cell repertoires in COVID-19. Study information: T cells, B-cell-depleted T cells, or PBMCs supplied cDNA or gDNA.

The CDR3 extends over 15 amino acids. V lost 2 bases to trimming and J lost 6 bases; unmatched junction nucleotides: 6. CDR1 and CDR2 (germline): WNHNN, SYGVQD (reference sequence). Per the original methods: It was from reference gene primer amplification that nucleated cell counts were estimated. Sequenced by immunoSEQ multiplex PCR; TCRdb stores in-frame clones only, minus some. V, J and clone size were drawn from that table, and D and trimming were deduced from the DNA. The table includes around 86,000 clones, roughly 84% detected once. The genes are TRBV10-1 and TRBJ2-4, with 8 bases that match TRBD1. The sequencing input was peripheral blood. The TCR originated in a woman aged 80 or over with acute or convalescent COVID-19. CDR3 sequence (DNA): TGCGCCAGCAGTGAGAACGGACAGGGAGCAAACATTCAGTACTTC. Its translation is CASSENGQGANIQYF.